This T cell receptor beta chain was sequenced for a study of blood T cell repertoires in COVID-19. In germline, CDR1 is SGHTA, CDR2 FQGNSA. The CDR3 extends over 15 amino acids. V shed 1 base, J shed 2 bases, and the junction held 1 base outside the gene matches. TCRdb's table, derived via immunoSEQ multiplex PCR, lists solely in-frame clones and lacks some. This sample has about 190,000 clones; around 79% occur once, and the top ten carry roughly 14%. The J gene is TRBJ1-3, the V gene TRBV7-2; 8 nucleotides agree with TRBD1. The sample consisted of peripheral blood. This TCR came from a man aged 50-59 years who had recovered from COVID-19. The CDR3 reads CASSLDRGTGNTIYF. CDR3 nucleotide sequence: TGTGCCAGCAGCTTAGACAGGGGGACTGGAAACACCATATATTTT.